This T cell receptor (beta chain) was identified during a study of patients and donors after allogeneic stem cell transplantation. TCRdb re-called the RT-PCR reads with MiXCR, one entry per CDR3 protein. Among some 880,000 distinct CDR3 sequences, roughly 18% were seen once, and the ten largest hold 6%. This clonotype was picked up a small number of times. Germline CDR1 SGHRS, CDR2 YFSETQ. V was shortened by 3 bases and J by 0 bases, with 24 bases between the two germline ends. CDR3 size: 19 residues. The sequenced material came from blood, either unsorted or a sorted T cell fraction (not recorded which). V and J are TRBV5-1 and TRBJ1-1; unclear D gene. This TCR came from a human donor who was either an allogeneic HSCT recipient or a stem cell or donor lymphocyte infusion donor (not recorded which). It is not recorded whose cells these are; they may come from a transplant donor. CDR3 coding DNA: TGCGCCAGCAGCTGGGGTGATGGGCGTCTAACTCAGATGAACACTGAAGCTTTCTTT. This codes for CASSWGDGRLTQMNTEAFF. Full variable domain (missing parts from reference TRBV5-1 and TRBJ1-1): KAGVTQTPRYLIKTRGQQVTLSCSPISGHRSVSWYQQTPGQGLQFLFEYFSETQRNKGNFPGRFSGRQFSNSRSEMNVSTLELGDSALYLCASSWGDGRLTQMNTEAFFGQGTRLTVV.